This T cell receptor beta chain was sequenced for a study of technical replicates of blood from a handful of donors. The CDR3 is 16 amino acids. CDR1 and CDR2 (germline): SEHNR, FQNEAQ (reference sequence). The junction had 6 bases not matched to a gene; V was cut back by 0 bases and J by 7 bases. Data came from immunoSEQ multiplex PCR; TCRdb stores just in-frame clones and leaves some out. The sample holds around 69,000 clones, just under 97% seen once. The chain has TRBV7-9 and TRBJ1-2, with 12 bases lining up with TRBD1. The clonotype comes from a human donor in good health. Sample: T cells isolated from PBMCs. The chain's CDR3 is CASSLAKWDRGLGYTF. The CDR3 nucleotides read TGTGCCAGCAGCTTAGCGAAGTGGGACAGGGGGCTTGGCTACACCTTC.